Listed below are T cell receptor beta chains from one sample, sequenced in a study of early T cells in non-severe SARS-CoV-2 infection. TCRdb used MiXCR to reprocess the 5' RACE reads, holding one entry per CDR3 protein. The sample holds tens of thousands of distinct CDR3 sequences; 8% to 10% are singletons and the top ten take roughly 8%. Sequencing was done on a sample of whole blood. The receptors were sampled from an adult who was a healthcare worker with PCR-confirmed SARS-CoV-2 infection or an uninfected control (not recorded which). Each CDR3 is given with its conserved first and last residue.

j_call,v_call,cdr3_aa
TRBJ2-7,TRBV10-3,CAISGRDTYEQYF
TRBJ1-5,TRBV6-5,CASRTGRGNQPQHF
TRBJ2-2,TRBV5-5,CASSLTGVAGELFF
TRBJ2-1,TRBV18,CASSSLAGGQYEQFF
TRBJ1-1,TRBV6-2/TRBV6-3,CASSQSWETFF
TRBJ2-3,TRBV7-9,CASSPVGLRSTDTQYF
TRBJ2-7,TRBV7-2,CASSSYMGIGSEQYF
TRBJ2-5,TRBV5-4,CASSLEWGLAGGRETQYF
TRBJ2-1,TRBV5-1,CASSPPGLALNEQFF
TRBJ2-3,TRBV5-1,CASSFGQGADTQYF
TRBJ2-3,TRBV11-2,CASRSTRHKDTQYF
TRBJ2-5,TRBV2,CASKESETQYF
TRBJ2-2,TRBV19,CASRTGGGSTGELFF
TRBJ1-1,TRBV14,CASSRPGPFTEAFF
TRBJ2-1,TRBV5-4,CASSPEGTSRYNEQFF
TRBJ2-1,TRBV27,CASSLSLLGDEQFF
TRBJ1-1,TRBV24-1,CATSDSGTGVTEAFF
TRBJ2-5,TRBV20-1,CSARVAGGQETQYF
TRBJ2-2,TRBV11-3,CASSSRDRDTGELFF
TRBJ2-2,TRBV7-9,CASSTRTPLRFPGELFF
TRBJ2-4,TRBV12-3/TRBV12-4,CASSLRSSGAKNIQYF
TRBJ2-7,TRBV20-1,CSARGLAGSPYEQYF
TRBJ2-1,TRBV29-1,CSVVVVGGEQFF